The 4 T cell receptor beta chains below all came from one sample that was sequenced in a study of T cell responses to AZD1222 COVID-19 vaccine (dated by TCRdb to the early 2020s). The time point tag for this specimen amounts to: baseline before first vaccination. The library was made by the immunoSEQ multiplex PCR assay. Held by TCRdb, this immuneACCESS table contains in-frame sequences only and omits some clones. Under half of the omission traces to an unresolved V gene where checked; the cause of the rest is unknown. Present in this sample are about 56,000 clones, 70% to 90% of which were seen just once. The leading ten clones occupy about 15% of the sample. Here the sequenced sample was peripheral blood, taken on day 0 of AZD1222 vaccination. These receptor sequences come from an adult in good health.

V is TRBV29-1 and J is TRBJ1-1; D not resolved. V was cut by 0 bases and J by 4 bases, with 12 bases left in between. CDR1 and CDR2 (germline): SQVTM, ANQGSEA. The length of the CDR3 is 14 residues. CDR3 sequence: CSVEDQKAGTEAFF. For the CDR3, the DNA is TGCAGCGTTGAAGATCAGAAGGCGGGCACTGAAGCTTTCTTT.

There are a few counts of this clone. This chain uses TRBV19 with TRBJ1-5; 7 nucleotides line up with TRBD1. After removal of 5 bases from V and 4 bases from J, the junction contained 5 bases not matched to a gene. Germline V CDR1 and CDR2: LNHDA, SQIVND (reference sequence). The CDR3 is 14 amino acids. The CDR3 coding sequence is TGTGCCAGTAGTCGGGACAGAGTAAATCAGCCCCAGCATTTT. The encoded protein is CASSRDRVNQPQHF.

The rearrangement uses TRBV13 and TRBJ2-5; possible D gene TRBD1, 6 bases. In germline, CDR1 is PRHDT, CDR2 FYEKMQ (reference sequence). This CDR3 has 15 residues. Trimming shortened V by 0 bases and J by 2 bases, and 10 bases separated the two germline ends. The CDR3, as DNA: TGTGCCAGCAGCTTAGGCCTAAGGGGGCAAGAGACCCAGTACTTC. This codes for CASSLGLRGQETQYF. Looking up the rest from reference TRBV13 and TRBJ2-5 gives the full variable domain: AAGVIQSPRHLIKEKRETATLKCYPIPRHDTVYWYQQGPGQDPQFLISFYEKMQSDKGSIPDRFSAQQFSDYHSELNMSSLELGDSALYFCASSLGLRGQETQYFGPGTRLLVL.

This chain uses TRBV9 with TRBJ1-3, with 8 bases matching TRBD1. V was clipped by 5 bases and J by 7 bases; unmatched bases: 11. Germline assignment: CDR1 SGDLS and CDR2 YYNGEE. The CDR3 is made up of 15 amino acids. CDR3 loop: CASSAAGGAGNTIYF. The CDR3 DNA sequence: TGTGCCAGCAGTGCCGCAGGGGGCGCGGGGAACACCATATATTTT.